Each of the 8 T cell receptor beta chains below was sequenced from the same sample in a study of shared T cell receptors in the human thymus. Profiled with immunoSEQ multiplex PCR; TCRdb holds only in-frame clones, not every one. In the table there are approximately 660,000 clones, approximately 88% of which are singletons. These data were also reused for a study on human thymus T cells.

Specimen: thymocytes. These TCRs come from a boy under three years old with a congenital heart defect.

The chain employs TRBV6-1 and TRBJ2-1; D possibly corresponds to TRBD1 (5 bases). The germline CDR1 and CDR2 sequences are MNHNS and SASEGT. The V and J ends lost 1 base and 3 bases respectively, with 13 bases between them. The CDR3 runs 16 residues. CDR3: CASSEGVWGNYNEQFF. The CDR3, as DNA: TGTGCCAGCAGTGAAGGGGTGTGGGGCAACTACAATGAGCAGTTCTTC.

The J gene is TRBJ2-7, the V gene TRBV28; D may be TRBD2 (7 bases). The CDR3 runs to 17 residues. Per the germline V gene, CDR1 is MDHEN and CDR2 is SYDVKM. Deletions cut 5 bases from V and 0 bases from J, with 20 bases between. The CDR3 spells CASSPRGEGGGSYEQYF. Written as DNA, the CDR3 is TGTGCCAGCAGTCCTAGGGGGGAGGGGGGCGGCTCCTACGAGCAGTACTTC.

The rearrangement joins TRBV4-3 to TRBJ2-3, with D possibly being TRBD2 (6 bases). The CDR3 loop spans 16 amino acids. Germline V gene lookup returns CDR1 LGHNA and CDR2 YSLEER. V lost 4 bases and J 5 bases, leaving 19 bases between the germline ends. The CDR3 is CASSPLTRGGGDTQYF. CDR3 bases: TGCGCCAGCAGCCCCCTGACTAGGGGCGGTGGAGATACGCAGTATTTT.

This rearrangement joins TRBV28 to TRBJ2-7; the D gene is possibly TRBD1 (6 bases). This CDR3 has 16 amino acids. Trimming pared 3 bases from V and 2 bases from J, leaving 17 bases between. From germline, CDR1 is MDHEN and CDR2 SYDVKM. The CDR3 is CASSLPLQGSAYEQYF. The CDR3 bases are TGTGCCAGCAGTTTGCCCCTACAGGGTTCAGCCTACGAGCAGTACTTC.

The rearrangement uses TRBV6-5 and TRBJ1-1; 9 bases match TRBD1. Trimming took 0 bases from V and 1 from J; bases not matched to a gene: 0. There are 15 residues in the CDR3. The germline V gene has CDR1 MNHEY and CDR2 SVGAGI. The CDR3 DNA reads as TGTGCCAGCAGTTACTCGGACAGGGGGAACACTGAAGCTTTCTTT. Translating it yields CASSYSDRGNTEAFF.

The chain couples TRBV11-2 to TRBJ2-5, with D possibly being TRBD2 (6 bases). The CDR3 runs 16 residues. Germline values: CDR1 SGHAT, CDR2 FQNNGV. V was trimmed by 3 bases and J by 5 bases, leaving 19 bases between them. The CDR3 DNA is TGTGCCAGCAGCTTCTCCGGACGGAGGGGTTGGGAGACCCAGTACTTC. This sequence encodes CASSFSGRRGWETQYF.

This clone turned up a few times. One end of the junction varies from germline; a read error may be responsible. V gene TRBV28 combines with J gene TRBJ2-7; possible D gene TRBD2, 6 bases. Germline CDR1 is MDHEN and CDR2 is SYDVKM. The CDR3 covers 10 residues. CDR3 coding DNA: TGTGCCAGCAGTGGGGACGGGGAGGCGTTC. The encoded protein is CASSGDGEAF.

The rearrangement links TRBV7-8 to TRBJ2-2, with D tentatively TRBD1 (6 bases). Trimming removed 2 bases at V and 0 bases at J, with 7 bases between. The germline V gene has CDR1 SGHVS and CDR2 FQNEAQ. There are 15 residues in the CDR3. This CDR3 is CASSLTGTNTGELFF. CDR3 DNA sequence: TGTGCCAGCAGCTTAACAGGGACGAACACCGGGGAGCTGTTTTTT.